These 10 T cell receptor beta chains share one sample of origin, sequenced in a study of radiation and T cells in renal cell carcinoma. The method was immunoSEQ multiplex PCR; TCRdb's version includes in-frame clones alone and lacks a portion of them. The sample yields some 9,800 clones, 55% to 70% seen once. The treatment denotes: treatment-naive control, cytoreductive nephrectomy. The source was tumor tissue, collected from a patient whose treatment was nephrectomy without radiotherapy. These receptors were taken from a man between 60 and 75 years old with renal cell carcinoma.

On this clone: A junction end diverges from the germline sequence, so it may reflect a read error. The chain uses TRBV19 and TRBJ2-7, with TRBD1 identical over 11 bases. The germline CDR1 and CDR2 sequences are LNHDA and SQIVND (reference sequence). This CDR3 contains 14 residues. CDR3 amino acids: CASSWTGGSHEQYF. CDR3 in DNA: TGTGCCAGTAGTTGGACAGGGGGCTCCCACGAGCAGTACTTC.

This clone showed up just once. The chain employs TRBV29-1 and TRBJ2-1, with TRBD2 identical over 9 bases. The CDR3 has 14 amino acids. The V segment lost 3 bases and the J segment 9 bases; nucleotides outside the gene matches: 9. Per germline, CDR1 SQVTM and CDR2 ANQGSEA. The CDR3 is CSVDGGGAWVEQFF. DNA for the CDR3: TGCAGCGTTGACGGCGGGGGGGCATGGGTTGAGCAGTTCTTC.

The chain is built from TRBV5-4 and TRBJ2-3, with a possible D match to TRBD2 (6 bases). The germline V gene encodes CDR1 SGHNT and CDR2 YYREEE (reference sequence). With 4 bases removed from V and 0 bases from J, the gap between germline ends came to 15 bases. The CDR3 is 16 residues long. This CDR3 is CASSTGGTVSTDTQYF. The CDR3 nucleotides are TGTGCCAGCAGCACAGGCGGGACTGTCAGCACAGATACGCAGTATTTT.

This chain links TRBV5-1 with TRBJ2-3, with D perhaps assigned TRBD1 or TRBD2 (5 bases each). The CDR3 runs 16 residues. Trimming cost V 0 bases and J 0 bases, with 11 bases left between them. Germline V lookup: CDR1 SGHRS, CDR2 YFSETQ. CDR3 sequence (DNA): TGCGCCAGCAGCTTGGCTGGGACCCGTAGCACAGATACGCAGTATTTT. This gives the protein CASSLAGTRSTDTQYF.

This clone was seen a few times. This chain connects TRBV9 to TRBJ2-3; D remains unclear. V lost 3 bases and J 2 bases, leaving 10 bases between the germline ends. The germline V gene has CDR1 SGDLS and CDR2 YYNGEE. This CDR3 has 14 amino acids. The CDR3 sequence: CASSEAGDTDTQYF. CDR3 DNA: TGTGCCAGCAGCGAGGCCGGCGACACAGATACGCAGTATTTT.

The V gene is TRBV19, the J gene TRBJ2-3; 8 bases match TRBD1. Germline V lookup: CDR1 LNHDA, CDR2 SQIVND (reference sequence). V dropped 8 bases and J dropped 1; count of bases not matched to a gene: 5. The CDR3 spans 14 residues. As DNA, the CDR3 is TGTGCCAGTCGTGCAGGGGGCGGCACAGATACGCAGTATTTT. Encoded protein: CASRAGGGTDTQYF. Full variable domain (rest looked up from reference TRBV19 and TRBJ2-3): DGGITQSPKYLFRKEGQNVTLSCEQNLNHDAMYWYRQDPGQGLRLIYYSQIVNDFQKGDIAEGYSVSREKKESFPLTVTSAQKNPTAFYLCASRAGGGTDTQYFGPGTRLTVL.

The chain has TRBV7-9 and TRBJ2-7, with TRBD2 matching 9 bases. V gave up 3 bases and J gave up 1 base; unmatched junction bases: 10. This CDR3 has 17 amino acids. Per germline, CDR1 SEHNR and CDR2 FQNEAQ (reference sequence). The CDR3 bases are TGTGCCAGCAGCTTTGGCGGGAGGGAGGGGTATTCCTACGAGCAGTACTTC. This sequence encodes CASSFGGREGYSYEQYF.

V gene TRBV7-2 combines with J gene TRBJ1-2; TRBD1 is a possible D gene (6 bases). The CDR3 sequence is 15 residues long. The germline CDR1 and CDR2 sequences are SGHTA and FQGNSA. V lost 0 bases and J lost 5, with 13 bases in between. CDR3 protein: CASSLARGLGYGYTF. The CDR3 DNA is TGTGCCAGCAGCTTAGCACGGGGGCTCGGGTATGGCTACACCTTC.

The chain is built from TRBV7-9 and TRBJ2-1; 13 bases fit TRBD2. V lost 4 bases to trimming and J lost 4 bases; unmatched junction nucleotides: 7. This CDR3 region has 17 residues. Germline CDR1 and CDR2: SEHNR and FQNEAQ (reference sequence). CDR3 sequence: CASSSRRLAGGYNEQFF. CDR3 bases: TGTGCCAGCAGCTCAAGACGACTAGCGGGAGGATACAATGAGCAGTTCTTC. Drawing the rest from reference TRBV7-9 and TRBJ2-1, the complete variable domain is DTGVSQNPRHKITKRGQNVTFRCDPISEHNRLYWYRQTLGQGPEFLTYFQNEAQLEKSRLLSDRFSAERPKGSFSTLEIQRTEQGDSAMYLCASSSRRLAGGYNEQFFGPGTRLTVL.

The chain couples TRBV14 to TRBJ2-3, with a possible D match to TRBD1 (5 bases). The germline V and J ends were trimmed by 3 bases and 7 bases, with 17 bases remaining between them. The CDR3 spans 15 residues. Germline assignment: CDR1 SGHDN and CDR2 FVKESK. This CDR3 reads CASSQLGRVGYTQYF. The CDR3 DNA reads as TGTGCCAGCAGCCAGCTGGGCAGGGTAGGATATACGCAGTATTTT.